The T cell receptor (beta chain) described here comes from a study of blood T cell repertoires in COVID-19. Overall study: PBMCs, B-cell-depleted T cells, or T cells were the source of the cDNA or gDNA that made up the material.

V lost 4 bases and J lost 0, with 16 bases in between. CDR3 length: 17 residues. Germline V CDR1 and CDR2: LGHDT, YNNKEL (reference sequence). Original methodology: It was from reference gene primer amplification that nucleated cell counts were estimated. Profiled with immunoSEQ multiplex PCR; TCRdb holds only in-frame clones, not every one. D and trimming were read from the DNA, whereas the V and J calls and clone size are those reported in that table. This table holds around 72,000 clones, approximately 84% found once. This clonotype was obtained from a man aged 65 to 79 with active or convalescent COVID-19. The source material was peripheral blood. The chain is built from TRBV3-1 (or the pseudogene TRBV3-2) and TRBJ2-1; a possible D gene is TRBD1 (5 bases). The CDR3 DNA sequence: TGTGCCAGCAGCCGCGAGCCCAGGGTCTACTCCTACAATGAGCAGTTCTTC. Protein: CASSREPRVYSYNEQFF.